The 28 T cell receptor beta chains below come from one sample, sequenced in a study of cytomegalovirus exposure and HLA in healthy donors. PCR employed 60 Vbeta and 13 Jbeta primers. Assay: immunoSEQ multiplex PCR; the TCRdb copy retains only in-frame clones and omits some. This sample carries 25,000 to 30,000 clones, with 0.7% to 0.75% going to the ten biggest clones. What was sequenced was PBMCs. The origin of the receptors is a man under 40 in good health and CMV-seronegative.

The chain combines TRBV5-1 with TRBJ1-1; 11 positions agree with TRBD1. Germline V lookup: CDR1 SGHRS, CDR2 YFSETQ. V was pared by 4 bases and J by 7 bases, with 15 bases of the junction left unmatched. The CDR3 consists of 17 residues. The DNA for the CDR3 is TGCGCCAGCAGCCTCAAACCCGCGGGACAGGGGGGAAGTGAAGCTTTCTTT. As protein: CASSLKPAGQGGSEAFF.

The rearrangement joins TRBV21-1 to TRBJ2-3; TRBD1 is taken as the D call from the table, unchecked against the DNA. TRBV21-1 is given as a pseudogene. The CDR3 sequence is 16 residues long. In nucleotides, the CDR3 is TGTGCCAGCAGCAAGTTTTGTCAGGGTACCACAGATACGCAGTATTTT. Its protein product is CASSKFCQGTTDTQYF.

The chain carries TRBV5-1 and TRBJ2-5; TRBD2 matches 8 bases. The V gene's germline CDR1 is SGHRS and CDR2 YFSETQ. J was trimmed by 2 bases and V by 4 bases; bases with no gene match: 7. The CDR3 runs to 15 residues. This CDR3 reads CASSRGGISQETQYF. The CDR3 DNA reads TGCGCCAGCAGCCGGGGGGGGATCTCACAAGAGACCCAGTACTTC.

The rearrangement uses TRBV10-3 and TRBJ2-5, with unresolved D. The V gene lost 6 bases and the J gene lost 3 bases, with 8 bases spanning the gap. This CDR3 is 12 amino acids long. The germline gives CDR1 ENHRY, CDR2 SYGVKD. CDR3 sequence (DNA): TGTGCCATCAGGGGCATAGAAGAGACCCAGTACTTC. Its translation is CAIRGIEETQYF.

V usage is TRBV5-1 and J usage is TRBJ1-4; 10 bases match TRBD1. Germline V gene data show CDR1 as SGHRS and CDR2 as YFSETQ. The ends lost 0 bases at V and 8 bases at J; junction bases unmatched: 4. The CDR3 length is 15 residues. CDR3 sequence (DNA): TGCGCCAGCAGCTTGGCCGGGACAGGGGAGGAAAAACTGTTTTTT. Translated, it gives CASSLAGTGEEKLFF.

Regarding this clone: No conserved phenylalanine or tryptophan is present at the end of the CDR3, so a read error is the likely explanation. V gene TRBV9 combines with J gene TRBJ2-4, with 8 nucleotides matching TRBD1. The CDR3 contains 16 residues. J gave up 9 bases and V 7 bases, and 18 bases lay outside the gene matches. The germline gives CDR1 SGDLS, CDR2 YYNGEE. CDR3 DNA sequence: TGTGCCAGCGCCCGTCCAGGGGGCTTAGCCCAGGGCATTCAGTACCTC. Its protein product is CASARPGGLAQGIQYL.

CDR3 loop: CASSSTGFEEQYF. For the CDR3, the DNA is TGCGCCAGCAGCTCTACAGGTTTCGAGGAGCAGTACTTC. This chain joins TRBV4-1 and TRBJ2-7; perhaps TRBD1 as D (5 bases). The CDR3 runs to 13 residues. V was cut by 5 bases and J by 7 bases, with 15 bases left in between. Germline values: CDR1 MGHRA, CDR2 YSYEKL.

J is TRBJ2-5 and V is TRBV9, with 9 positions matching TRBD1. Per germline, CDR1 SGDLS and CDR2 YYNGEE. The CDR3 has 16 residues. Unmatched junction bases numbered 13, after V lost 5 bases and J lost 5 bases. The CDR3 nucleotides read TGTGCCAGCAGTGCCGGGACAGGGCGGCTGCGGGAGACCCAGTACTTC. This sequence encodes CASSAGTGRLRETQYF.

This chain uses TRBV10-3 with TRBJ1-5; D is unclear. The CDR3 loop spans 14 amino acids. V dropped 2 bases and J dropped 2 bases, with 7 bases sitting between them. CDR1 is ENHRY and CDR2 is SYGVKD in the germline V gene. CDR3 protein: CAISEVEGNQPQHF. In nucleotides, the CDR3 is TGTGCCATCAGTGAGGTGGAGGGCAATCAGCCCCAGCATTTT.

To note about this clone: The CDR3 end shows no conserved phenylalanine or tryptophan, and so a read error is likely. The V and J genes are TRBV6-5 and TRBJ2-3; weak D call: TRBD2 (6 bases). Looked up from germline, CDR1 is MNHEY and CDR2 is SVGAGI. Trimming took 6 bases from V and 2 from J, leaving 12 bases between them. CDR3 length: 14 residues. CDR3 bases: TGTGCCAGCAGCTCGGAGGGACTCACAGATACGCAGTATTCT. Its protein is CASSSEGLTDTQYS.

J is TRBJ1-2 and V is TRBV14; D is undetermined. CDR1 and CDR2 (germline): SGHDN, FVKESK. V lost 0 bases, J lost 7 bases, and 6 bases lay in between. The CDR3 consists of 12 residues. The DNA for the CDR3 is TGTGCCAGCAGCCAAGATGCGTCTGGCTACACCTTC. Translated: CASSQDASGYTF. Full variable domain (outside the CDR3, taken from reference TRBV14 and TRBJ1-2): EAGVTQFPSHSVIEKGQTVTLRCDPISGHDNLYWYRRVMGKEIKFLLHFVKESKQDESGMPNNRFLAERTGGTYSTLKVQPAELEDSGVYFCASSQDASGYTFGSGTRLTVV.

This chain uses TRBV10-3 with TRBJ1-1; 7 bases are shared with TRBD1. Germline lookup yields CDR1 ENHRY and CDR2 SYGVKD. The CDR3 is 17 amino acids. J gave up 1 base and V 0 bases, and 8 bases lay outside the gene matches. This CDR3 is CAISESHTGAGNTEAFF. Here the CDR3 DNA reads TGTGCCATCAGTGAGTCGCATACAGGGGCAGGGAACACTGAAGCTTTCTTT.

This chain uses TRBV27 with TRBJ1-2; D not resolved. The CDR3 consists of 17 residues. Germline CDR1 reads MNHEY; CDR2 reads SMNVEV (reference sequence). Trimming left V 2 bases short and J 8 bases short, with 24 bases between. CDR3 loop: CASSLHALSIERGGYTF. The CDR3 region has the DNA TGTGCCAGCAGTTTACACGCTCTTTCGATTGAACGGGGAGGCTACACCTTC.

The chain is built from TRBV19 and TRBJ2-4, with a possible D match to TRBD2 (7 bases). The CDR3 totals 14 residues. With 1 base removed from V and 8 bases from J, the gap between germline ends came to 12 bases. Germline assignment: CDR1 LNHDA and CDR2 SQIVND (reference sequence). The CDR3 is CASSIGGGLHIQYF. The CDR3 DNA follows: TGTGCCAGTAGTATAGGGGGGGGGCTTCACATTCAGTACTTC.

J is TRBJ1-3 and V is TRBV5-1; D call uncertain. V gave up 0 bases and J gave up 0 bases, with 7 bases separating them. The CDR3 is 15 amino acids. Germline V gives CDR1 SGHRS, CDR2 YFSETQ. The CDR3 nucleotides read TGCGCCAGCAGCTTGGGAAGCACCTCTGGAAACACCATATATTTT. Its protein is CASSLGSTSGNTIYF.

CDR3 protein: CASTRGEQETQYF. DNA of the CDR3: TGTGCCAGCACCAGGGGTGAACAAGAGACCCAGTACTTC. V gene TRBV6-1 combines with J gene TRBJ2-5; possible D gene TRBD1, 6 bases. Trimming took off 7 bases at V and 2 bases at J, with 11 bases between the two ends. Per the germline V gene, CDR1 is MNHNS and CDR2 is SASEGT. This CDR3 is 13 amino acids long.

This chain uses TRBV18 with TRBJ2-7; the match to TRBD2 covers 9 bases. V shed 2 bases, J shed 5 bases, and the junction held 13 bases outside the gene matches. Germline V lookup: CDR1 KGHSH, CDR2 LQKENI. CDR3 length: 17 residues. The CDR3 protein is CASSPIVLAGAPHEQYF. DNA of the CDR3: TGTGCCAGCTCACCAATCGTATTAGCGGGAGCGCCCCACGAGCAGTACTTC.

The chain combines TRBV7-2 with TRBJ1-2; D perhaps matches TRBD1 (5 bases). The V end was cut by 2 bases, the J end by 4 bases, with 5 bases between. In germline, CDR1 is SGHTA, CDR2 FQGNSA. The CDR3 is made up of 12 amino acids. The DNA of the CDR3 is TGTGCCAGCAGCTTAACAGGCTATGGCTACACCTTC. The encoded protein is CASSLTGYGYTF.

CDR3 sequence: CASSLAGATNTGELFF. CDR3 coding DNA: TGTGCCAGCAGTCTAGCGGGAGCGACTAACACCGGGGAGCTGTTTTTT. The rearrangement joins TRBV28 to TRBJ2-2; 10 bases are a match to TRBD2. The CDR3 is 16 residues long. J was trimmed by 2 bases and V by 5 bases; bases with no gene match: 5. The V gene's germline CDR1 is MDHEN and CDR2 SYDVKM.

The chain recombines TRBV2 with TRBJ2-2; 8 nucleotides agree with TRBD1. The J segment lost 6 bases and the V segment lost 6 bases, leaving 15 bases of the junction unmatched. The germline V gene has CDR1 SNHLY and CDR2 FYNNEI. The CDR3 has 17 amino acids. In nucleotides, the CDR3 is TGTGCCAGCAGCACCCGCGGACAGGGAAGGATATCCGGGGAGCTGTTTTTT. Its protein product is CASSTRGQGRISGELFF.

The CDR3 coding sequence is TGTGCCGGACAGGGGACCGGGGAGCTGTTTTTT. It is translated as CAGQGTGELFF. This chain links TRBV2 with TRBJ2-2, with 9 bases aligning to TRBD1. The CDR3 is 11 residues long. Germline CDR1 SNHLY, CDR2 FYNNEI. The trim removed 11 bases at V and 5 bases at J, leaving 0 bases unmatched.

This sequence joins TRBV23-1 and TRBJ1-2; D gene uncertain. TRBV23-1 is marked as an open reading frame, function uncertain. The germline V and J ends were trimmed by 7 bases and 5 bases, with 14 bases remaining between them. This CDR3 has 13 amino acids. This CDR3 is CASNSGSTYGYTF. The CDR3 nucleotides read TGCGCCAGCAATAGCGGGAGTACGTATGGCTACACCTTC.

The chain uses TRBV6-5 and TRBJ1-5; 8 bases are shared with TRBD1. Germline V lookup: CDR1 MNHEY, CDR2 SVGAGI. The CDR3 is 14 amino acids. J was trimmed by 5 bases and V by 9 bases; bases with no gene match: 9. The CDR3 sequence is CASSLQGGDQPQHF. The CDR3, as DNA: TGTGCCAGTTCATTACAGGGGGGCGATCAGCCCCAGCATTTT.

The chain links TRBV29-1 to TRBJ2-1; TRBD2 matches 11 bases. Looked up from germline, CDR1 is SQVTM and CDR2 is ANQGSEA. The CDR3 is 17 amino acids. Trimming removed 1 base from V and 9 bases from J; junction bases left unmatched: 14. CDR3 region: CSVEASAPSGRSGEQFF. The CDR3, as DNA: TGCAGCGTTGAAGCCTCAGCCCCTAGCGGGAGGTCCGGTGAGCAGTTCTTC.

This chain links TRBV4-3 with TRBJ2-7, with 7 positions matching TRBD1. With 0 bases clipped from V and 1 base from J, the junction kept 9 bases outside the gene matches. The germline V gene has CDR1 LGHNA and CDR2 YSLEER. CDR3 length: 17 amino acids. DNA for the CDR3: TGCGCCAGCAGCCAAGATAGGAAGACAGGGCAATCCTACGAGCAGTACTTC. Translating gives CASSQDRKTGQSYEQYF.

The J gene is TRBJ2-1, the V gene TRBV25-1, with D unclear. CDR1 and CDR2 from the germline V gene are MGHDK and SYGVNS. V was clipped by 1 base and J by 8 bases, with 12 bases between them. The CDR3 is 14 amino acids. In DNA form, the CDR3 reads TGTGCCAGCAGTGAATCCCCCTCCCCCCATGAGCAGTTCTTC. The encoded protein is CASSESPSPHEQFF.

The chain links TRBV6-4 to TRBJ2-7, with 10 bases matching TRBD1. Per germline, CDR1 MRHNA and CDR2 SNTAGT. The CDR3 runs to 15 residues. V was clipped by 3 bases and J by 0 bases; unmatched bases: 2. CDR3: CASSEGQGSSYEQYF. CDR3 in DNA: TGTGCCAGCAGTGAGGGACAGGGGTCCTCCTACGAGCAGTACTTC.

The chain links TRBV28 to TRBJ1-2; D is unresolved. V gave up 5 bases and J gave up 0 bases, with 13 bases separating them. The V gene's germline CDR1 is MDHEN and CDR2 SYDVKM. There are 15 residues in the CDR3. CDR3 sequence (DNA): TGTGCCAGCAGTCCTCGGACTCACGCTAACTATGGCTACACCTTC. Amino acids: CASSPRTHANYGYTF.